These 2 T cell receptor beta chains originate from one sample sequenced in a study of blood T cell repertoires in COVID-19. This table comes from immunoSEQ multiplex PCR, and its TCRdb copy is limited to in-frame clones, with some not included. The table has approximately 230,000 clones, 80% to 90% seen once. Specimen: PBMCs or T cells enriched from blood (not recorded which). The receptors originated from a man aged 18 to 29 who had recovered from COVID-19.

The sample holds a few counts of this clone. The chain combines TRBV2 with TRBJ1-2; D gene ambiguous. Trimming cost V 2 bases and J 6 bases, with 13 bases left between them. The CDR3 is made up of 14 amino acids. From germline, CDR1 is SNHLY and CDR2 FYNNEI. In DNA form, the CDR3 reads TGTGCCAGCAGTGAAATGGAGGAACTCGATGGCTACACCTTC. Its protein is CASSEMEELDGYTF.

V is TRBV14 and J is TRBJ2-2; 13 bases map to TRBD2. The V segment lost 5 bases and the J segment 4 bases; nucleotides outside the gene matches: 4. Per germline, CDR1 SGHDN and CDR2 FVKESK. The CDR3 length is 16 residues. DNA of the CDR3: TGTGCCAGCAGCAACGGACTAGCGGGAGCCACCGGGGAGCTGTTTTTT. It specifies CASSNGLAGATGELFF.